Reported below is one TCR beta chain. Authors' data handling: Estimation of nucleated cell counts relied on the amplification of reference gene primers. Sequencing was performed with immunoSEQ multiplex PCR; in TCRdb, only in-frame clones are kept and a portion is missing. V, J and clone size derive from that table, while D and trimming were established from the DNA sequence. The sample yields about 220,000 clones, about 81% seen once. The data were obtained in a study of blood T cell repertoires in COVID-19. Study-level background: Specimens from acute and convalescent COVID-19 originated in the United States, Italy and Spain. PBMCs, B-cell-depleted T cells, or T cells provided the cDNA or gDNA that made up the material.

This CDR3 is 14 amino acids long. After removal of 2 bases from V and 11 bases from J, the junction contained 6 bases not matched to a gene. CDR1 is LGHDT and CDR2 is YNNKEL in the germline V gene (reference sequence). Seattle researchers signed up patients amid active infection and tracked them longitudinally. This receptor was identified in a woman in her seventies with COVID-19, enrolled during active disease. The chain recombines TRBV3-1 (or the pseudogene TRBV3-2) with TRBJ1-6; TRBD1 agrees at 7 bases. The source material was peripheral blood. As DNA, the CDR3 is TGTGCCAGCAGCCAATCGGAGGGGGCTACACCCCTCCACTTT. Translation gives CASSQSEGATPLHF.